The following is a T cell receptor beta chain sequence with its context. Antigen unknown. CD45RO-negative, CCR7-positively selected cells formed the naive CD8 fraction, excluding terminally differentiated effector memory CD45RA+ cells. These data are taken from a study of shared clonotypes between healthy human individuals. Study-wide points: Limitation of the genetic and exposure-history diversity represented came from the few donors.

An approximately 200 ng quantity of DNA, tens of thousands of T cell genomes, went into the sorted-subset replicate PCRs. Only in-frame clones appear in the TCRdb table, and some are missing; sequencing was by immunoSEQ multiplex PCR. Found here are approximately 1.9 million clones, approximately 92% of them singletons; the top ten hold about 1.7%. The CDR3 is 14 residues long. What was sequenced was naive CD8+ T cells from PBMCs. This sequence joins TRBV21-1 and TRBJ1-5; TRBD1 reflects the table's D call only, with no check against the DNA. TRBV21-1 is labeled a pseudogene. The TCR was taken from a young man in good health. Some clones in this sample may be carry-over from other donors' samples. This CDR3 is CASIQGGNNQPQHF. CDR3 sequence (DNA): TGTGCCAGCATCCAAGGGGGCAACAATCAGCCCCAGCATTTT.